This is a list of T cell receptor beta chains from one sample in a study of CD8+ T cells in alopecia areata. Sequencing used immunoSEQ multiplex PCR; TCRdb keeps in-frame clones, though not all of them. The sample lists 100,000 to 150,000 clones, about 50% seen once, with about 10% in the top ten. Material for sequencing was NKG2D-low CD8+ T cells sorted from blood. These TCRs come from a human donor with alopecia areata. CDR3s leave out the opening cysteine and the closing phenylalanine or tryptophan. The order of the fields is clone size, J gene, V gene, CDR3 protein. A row's size may be missing; if present it is once, few, many or a size class.

clone size: .; J gene: TRBJ2-7; V gene: TRBV11-2; CDR3 protein: ASSDRDRGHEQY
clone size: .; J gene: TRBJ1-1; V gene: TRBV19; CDR3 protein: ASSLTGAEAF
clone size: few; J gene: TRBJ2-7; V gene: TRBV5-6; CDR3 protein: ASSFGQGIHEQY
clone size: .; J gene: TRBJ2-3; V gene: TRBV30; CDR3 protein: AWSILAGERYTDTQY
clone size: .; J gene: TRBJ2-3; V gene: TRBV27; CDR3 protein: ASSPNPGQGTDTQY
clone size: .; J gene: TRBJ2-7; V gene: TRBV30; CDR3 protein: AWDLENEQY
clone size: .; J gene: TRBJ2-3; V gene: TRBV4-1; CDR3 protein: ASSQGPRDQY
clone size: once; J gene: TRBJ1-2; V gene: TRBV4-1; CDR3 protein: ASSQDSTDNYGYT
clone size: few; J gene: TRBJ2-7; V gene: TRBV29-1; CDR3 protein: SVRDRVNEQY
clone size: .; J gene: TRBJ2-5; V gene: TRBV6-1; CDR3 protein: ASSSEEQETQY